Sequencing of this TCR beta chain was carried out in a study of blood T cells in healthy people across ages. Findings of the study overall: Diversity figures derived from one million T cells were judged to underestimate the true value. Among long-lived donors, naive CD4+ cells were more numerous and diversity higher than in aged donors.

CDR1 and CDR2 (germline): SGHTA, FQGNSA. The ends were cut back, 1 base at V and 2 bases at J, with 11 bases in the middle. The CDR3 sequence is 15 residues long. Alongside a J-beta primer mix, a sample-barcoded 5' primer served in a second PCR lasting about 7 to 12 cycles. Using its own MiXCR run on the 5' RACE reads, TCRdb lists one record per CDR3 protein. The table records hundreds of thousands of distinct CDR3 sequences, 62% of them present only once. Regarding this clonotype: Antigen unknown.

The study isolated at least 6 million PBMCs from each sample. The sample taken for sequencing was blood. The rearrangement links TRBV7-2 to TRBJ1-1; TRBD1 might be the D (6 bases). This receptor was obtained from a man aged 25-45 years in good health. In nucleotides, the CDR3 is TGTGCCAGCAGCTTAGACCCGGGGGGCAACACTGAAGCTTTCTTT. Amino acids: CASSLDPGGNTEAFF.